These T cell receptor beta chains were read from a single sample in a study of blood T cell repertoires in COVID-19. The data were produced by immunoSEQ multiplex PCR, yet TCRdb's version contains in-frame clones alone and is incomplete. The table has around 270,000 clones, about 89% seen once. Material for sequencing was peripheral blood. These receptors all come from a middle-aged man with acute or convalescent COVID-19. Each CDR3 is given without its conserved first and last residue. Fields, in order: J gene, V gene, CDR3 protein.

j_call: TRBJ2-7; v_call: TRBV27; cdr3_aa: ASSLAGGLTYEQY
j_call: TRBJ1-1; v_call: TRBV28; cdr3_aa: ASNNSPGGEAF
j_call: TRBJ1-2; v_call: TRBV2; cdr3_aa: ASVFNRDRLYGYT
j_call: TRBJ2-1; v_call: TRBV19; cdr3_aa: ASTLKAGLYNEQF
j_call: TRBJ1-1; v_call: TRBV23-1; cdr3_aa: ASRKSTGFFHTEAF
j_call: TRBJ1-3; v_call: TRBV20-1; cdr3_aa: SASRGRNTIY
j_call: TRBJ1-6; v_call: TRBV6-5; cdr3_aa: ASSRKQDSPLH
j_call: TRBJ1-1; v_call: TRBV19; cdr3_aa: ASSIREGGTEAF
j_call: TRBJ1-3; v_call: TRBV3-1/TRBV3-2; cdr3_aa: ASSQLTTGSGNTIY
j_call: TRBJ2-1; v_call: TRBV10-2; cdr3_aa: ASSGQQQYNEQF
j_call: TRBJ1-2; v_call: TRBV6-6; cdr3_aa: ASRQSYGYT
j_call: TRBJ1-1; v_call: TRBV5-1; cdr3_aa: ASSLGSFPEAF
j_call: TRBJ1-3; v_call: TRBV27; cdr3_aa: ASSAATGFGNTIY
j_call: TRBJ1-4; v_call: TRBV5-6; cdr3_aa: ASSFSGRRTNEKLF
j_call: TRBJ1-2; v_call: TRBV27; cdr3_aa: ASSLSRDRYGYT
j_call: TRBJ2-2; v_call: TRBV5-6; cdr3_aa: ASSFGLHNTGELF
j_call: TRBJ2-5; v_call: TRBV6-1; cdr3_aa: ASSAMDRGYQETQY
j_call: TRBJ2-2; v_call: TRBV6-2/TRBV6-3; cdr3_aa: ASSGRYRGLNTGELF
j_call: TRBJ1-5; v_call: TRBV18; cdr3_aa: ASSPHRDQPQH
j_call: TRBJ2-7; v_call: TRBV21-1; cdr3_aa: ASSKAPGGILSYEQY
j_call: TRBJ1-2; v_call: TRBV5-1; cdr3_aa: ASQGASNYGYT
j_call: TRBJ1-2; v_call: TRBV5-1; cdr3_aa: ASSLAPGPYGYT
j_call: TRBJ2-3; v_call: TRBV29-1; cdr3_aa: SVDTTTQGDTQY
j_call: TRBJ1-1; v_call: TRBV7-6; cdr3_aa: ASSFTGGNTEAF